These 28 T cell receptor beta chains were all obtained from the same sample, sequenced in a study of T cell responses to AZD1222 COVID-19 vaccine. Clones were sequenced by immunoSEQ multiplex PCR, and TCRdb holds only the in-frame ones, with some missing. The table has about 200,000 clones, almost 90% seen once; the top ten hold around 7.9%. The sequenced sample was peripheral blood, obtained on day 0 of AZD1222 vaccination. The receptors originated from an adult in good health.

The CDR3 nucleotides are TGTGCCAGCAGTTCAACAACTAATGAAAAACTGTTTTTT. Amino acids: CASSSTTNEKLFF. The gene calls are TRBV28 and TRBJ1-4; D is unresolved. The CDR3 extends over 13 amino acids. V was pared by 4 bases and J by 0 bases, with 3 bases between. CDR1 and CDR2 (germline): MDHEN, SYDVKM.

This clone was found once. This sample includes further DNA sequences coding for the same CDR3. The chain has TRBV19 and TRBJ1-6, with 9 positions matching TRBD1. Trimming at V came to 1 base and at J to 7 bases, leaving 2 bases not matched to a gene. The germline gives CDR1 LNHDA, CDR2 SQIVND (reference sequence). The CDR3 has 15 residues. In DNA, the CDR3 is TGTGCCAGTAGTATAGCAGGACAGGGGAATTCACCCCTCCACTTT. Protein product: CASSIAGQGNSPLHF.

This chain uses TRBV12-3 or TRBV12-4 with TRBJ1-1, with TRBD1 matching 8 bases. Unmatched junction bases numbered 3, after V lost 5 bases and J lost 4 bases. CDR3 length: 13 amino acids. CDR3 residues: CASSLGTGTEAFF. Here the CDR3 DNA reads TGTGCCAGCAGTCTAGGGACAGGCACTGAAGCTTTCTTT.

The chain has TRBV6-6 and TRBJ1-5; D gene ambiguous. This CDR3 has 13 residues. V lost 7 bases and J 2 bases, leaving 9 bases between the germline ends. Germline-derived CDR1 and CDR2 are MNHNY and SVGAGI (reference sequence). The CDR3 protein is CASKGQGNQPQHF. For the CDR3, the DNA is TGTGCCAGCAAAGGGCAAGGCAATCAGCCCCAGCATTTT.

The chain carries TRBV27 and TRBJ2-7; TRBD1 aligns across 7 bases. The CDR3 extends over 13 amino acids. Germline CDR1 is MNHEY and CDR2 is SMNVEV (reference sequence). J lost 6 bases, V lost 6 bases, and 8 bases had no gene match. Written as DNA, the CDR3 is TGTGCCAGCAGGACAGGGTTCGGCTCCGAGCAGTACTTC. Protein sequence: CASRTGFGSEQYF.

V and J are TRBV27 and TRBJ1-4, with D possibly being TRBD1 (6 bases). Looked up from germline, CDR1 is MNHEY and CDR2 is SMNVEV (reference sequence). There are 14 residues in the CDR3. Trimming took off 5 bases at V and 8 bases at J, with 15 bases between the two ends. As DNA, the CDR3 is TGTGCCAGCAGTGACAGGTTTGGGGCGGAAAAACTGTTTTTT. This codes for CASSDRFGAEKLFF.

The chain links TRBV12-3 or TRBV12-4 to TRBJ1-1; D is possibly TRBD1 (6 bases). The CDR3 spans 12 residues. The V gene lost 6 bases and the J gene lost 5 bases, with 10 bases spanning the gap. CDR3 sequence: CASRGGRTEAFF. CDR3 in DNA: TGTGCCAGCAGAGGGGGGCGGACTGAAGCTTTCTTT.

CDR3: CASSKQGYEQYF. The CDR3 coding sequence is TGTGCCAGCAGTAAACAGGGTTACGAGCAGTACTTC. The chain employs TRBV12-3 or TRBV12-4 and TRBJ2-7; the D gene is possibly TRBD1 (6 bases). Trimming cost V 5 bases and J 4 bases, with 9 bases left between them. This CDR3 contains 12 residues.

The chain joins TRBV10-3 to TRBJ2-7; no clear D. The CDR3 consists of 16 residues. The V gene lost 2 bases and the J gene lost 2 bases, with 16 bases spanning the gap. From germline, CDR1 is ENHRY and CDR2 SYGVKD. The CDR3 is CAISEALASGTYEQYF. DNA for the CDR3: TGTGCCATCAGTGAGGCGCTCGCCTCGGGCACCTACGAGCAGTACTTC.

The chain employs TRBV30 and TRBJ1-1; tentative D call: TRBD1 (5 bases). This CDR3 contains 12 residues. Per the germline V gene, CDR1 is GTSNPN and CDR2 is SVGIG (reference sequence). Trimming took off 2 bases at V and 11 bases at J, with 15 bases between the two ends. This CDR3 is CAWSRGRTDAFF. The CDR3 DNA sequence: TGTGCCTGGAGTAGGGGTCGCACGGACGCTTTCTTT.

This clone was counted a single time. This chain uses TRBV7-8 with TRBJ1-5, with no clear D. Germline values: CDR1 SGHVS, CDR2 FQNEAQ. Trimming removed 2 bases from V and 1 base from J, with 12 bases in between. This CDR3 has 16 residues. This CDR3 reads CASSLYGELSNQPQHF. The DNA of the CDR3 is TGTGCCAGCAGCTTATATGGGGAGTTAAGCAATCAGCCCCAGCATTTT.

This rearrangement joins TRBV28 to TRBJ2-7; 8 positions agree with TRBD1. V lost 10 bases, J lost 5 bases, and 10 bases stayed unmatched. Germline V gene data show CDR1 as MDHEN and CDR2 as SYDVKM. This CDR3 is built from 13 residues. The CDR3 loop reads CATNGQGIDEQYF. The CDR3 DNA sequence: TGTGCCACTAACGGACAGGGAATCGACGAGCAGTACTTC. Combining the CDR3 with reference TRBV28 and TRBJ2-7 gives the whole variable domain DVKVTQSSRYLVKRTGEKVFLECVQDMDHENMFWYRQDPGLGLRLIYFSYDVKMKEKGDIPEGYSVSREKKERFSLILESASTNQTSMYLCATNGQGIDEQYFGPGTRLTVT.

CDR3 bases: TGTGCCTGGAGTGAAGCCGTGACCCCCGCTAGTGCGGAGCTGTTTTTT. Protein sequence: CAWSEAVTPASAELFF. This chain links TRBV30 with TRBJ2-2; D uncertain. The CDR3 has 16 residues. V was clipped by 1 base and J by 10 bases, with 22 bases between them. Germline CDR1 reads GTSNPN; CDR2 reads SVGIG (reference sequence). The entire variable domain, with the rest obtained from reference TRBV30 and TRBJ2-2, is as follows: SQTIHQWPATLVQPVGSPLSLECTVEGTSNPNLYWYRQAAGRGLQLLFYSVGIGQISSEVPQNLSASRPQDRQFILSSKKLLLSDSGFYLCAWSEAVTPASAELFFGEGSRLTVL.

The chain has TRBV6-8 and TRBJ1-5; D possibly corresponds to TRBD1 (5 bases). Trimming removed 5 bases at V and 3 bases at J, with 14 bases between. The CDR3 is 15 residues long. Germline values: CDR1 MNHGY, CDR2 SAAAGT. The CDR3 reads CASSGGTAPNQPQHF. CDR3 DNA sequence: TGTGCCAGCAGTGGTGGGACGGCCCCCAATCAGCCCCAGCATTTT.

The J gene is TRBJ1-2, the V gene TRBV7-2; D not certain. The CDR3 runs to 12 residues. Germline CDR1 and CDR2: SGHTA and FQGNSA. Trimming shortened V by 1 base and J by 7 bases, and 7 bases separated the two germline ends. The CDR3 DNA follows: TGTGCCAGCAGCTTAGGGGTTTTTGGCTACACCTTC. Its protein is CASSLGVFGYTF.

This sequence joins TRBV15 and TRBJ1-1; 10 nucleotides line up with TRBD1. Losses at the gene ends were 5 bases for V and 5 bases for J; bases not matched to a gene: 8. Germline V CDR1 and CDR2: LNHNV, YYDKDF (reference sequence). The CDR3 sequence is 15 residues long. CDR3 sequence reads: CATSRDRGGVTEAFF. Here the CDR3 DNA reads TGTGCCACCAGCCGGGACAGGGGAGGCGTAACTGAAGCTTTCTTT.

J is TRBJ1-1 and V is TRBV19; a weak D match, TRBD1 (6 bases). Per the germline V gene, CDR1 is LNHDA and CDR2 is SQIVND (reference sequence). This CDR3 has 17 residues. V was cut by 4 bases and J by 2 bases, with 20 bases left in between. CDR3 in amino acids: CASSNRDGRILNTEAFF. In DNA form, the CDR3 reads TGTGCCAGTAGTAACAGGGACGGTCGGATCCTAAACACTGAAGCTTTCTTT. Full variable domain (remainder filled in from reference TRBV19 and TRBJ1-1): DGGITQSPKYLFRKEGQNVTLSCEQNLNHDAMYWYRQDPGQGLRLIYYSQIVNDFQKGDIAEGYSVSREKKESFPLTVTSAQKNPTAFYLCASSNRDGRILNTEAFFGQGTRLTVV.

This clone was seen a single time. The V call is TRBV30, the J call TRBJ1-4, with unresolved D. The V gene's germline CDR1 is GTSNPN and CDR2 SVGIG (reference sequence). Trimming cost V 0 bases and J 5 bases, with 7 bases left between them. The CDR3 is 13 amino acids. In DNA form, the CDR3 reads TGTGCCTGGAGTGTAAGACGGAATGAAAAACTGTTTTTT. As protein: CAWSVRRNEKLFF.

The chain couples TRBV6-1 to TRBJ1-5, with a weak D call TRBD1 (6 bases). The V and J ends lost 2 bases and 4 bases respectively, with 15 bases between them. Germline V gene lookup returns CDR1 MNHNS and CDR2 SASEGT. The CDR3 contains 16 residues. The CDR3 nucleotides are TGTGCCAGCAGTGAATTTGGGACACAATTTAATCAGCCCCAGCATTTT. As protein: CASSEFGTQFNQPQHF.

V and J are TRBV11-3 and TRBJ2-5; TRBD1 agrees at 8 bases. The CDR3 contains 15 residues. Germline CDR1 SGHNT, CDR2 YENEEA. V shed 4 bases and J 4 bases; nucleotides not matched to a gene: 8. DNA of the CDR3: TGTGCCAGCAGCTCACGGACAGGGTCAGGAGAGACCCAGTACTTC. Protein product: CASSSRTGSGETQYF. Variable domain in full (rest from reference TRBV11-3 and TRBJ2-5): EAGVVQSPRYKIIEKKQPVAFWCNPISGHNTLYWYLQNLGQGPELLIRYENEEAVDDSQLPKDRFSAERLKGVDSTLKIQPAELGDSAVYLCASSSRTGSGETQYFGPGTRLLVL.

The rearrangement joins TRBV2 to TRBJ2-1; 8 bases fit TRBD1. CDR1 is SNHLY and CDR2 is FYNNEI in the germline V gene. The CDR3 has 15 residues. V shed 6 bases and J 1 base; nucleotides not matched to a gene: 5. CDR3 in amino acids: CASRPRTGSYNEQFF. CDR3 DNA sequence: TGTGCCAGCAGACCGAGGACAGGGTCCTACAATGAGCAGTTCTTC.

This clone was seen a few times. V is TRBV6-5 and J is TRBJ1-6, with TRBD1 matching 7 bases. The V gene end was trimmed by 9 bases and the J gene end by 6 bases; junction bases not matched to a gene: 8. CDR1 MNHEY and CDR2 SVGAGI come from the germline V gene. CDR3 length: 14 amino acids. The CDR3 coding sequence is TGTGCCAGTGCCCGGGACAGCCTTAATTCACCCCTCCACTTT. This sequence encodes CASARDSLNSPLHF.

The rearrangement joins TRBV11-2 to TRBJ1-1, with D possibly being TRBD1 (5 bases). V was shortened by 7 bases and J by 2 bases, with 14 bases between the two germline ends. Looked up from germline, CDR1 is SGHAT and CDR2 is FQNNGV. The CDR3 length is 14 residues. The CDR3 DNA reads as TGTGCCAGCACACCTTCGGGGGGAAACACTGAAGCTTTCTTT. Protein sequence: CASTPSGGNTEAFF.

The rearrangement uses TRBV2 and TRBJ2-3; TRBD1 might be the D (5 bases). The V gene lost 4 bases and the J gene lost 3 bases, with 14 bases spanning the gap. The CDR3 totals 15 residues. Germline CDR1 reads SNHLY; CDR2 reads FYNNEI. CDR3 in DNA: TGTGCCAGCAGTGGTGGGCAGGGCGCGACAGATACGCAGTATTTT. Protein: CASSGGQGATDTQYF.

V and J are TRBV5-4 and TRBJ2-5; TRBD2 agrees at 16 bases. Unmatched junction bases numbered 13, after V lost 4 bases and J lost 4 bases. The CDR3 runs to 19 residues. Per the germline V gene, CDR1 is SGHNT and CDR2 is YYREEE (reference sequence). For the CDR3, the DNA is TGTGCCAGCAGCCTAAAACCGGGACTAGCGGGGGGGCTTCGAGAGACCCAGTACTTC. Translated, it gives CASSLKPGLAGGLRETQYF. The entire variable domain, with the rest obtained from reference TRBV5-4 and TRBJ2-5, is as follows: ETGVTQSPTHLIKTRGQQVTLRCSSQSGHNTVSWYQQALGQGPQFIFQYYREEENGRGNFPPRFSGLQFPNYSSELNVNALELDDSALYLCASSLKPGLAGGLRETQYFGPGTRLLVL.

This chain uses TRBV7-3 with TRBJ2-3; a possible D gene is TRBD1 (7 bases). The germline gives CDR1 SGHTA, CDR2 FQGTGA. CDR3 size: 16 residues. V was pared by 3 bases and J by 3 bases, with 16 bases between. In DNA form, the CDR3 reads TGTGCCAGCAGCTTCTCCGGCAGGGGGAGGACAGATACGCAGTATTTT. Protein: CASSFSGRGRTDTQYF.

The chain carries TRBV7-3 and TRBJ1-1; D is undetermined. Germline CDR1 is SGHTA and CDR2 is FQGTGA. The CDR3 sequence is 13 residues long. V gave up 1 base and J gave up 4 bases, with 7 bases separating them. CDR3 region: CASSLNPPTEAFF. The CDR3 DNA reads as TGTGCCAGCAGCTTAAACCCCCCCACTGAAGCTTTCTTT.

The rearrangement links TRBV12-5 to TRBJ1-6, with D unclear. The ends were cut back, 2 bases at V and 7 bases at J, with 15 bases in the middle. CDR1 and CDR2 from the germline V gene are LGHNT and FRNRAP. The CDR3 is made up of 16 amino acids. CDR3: CASGLLSAGGNSPLHF. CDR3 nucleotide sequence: TGTGCTAGTGGTTTGCTATCTGCCGGCGGGAATTCACCCCTCCACTTT. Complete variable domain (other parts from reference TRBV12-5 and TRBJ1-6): DARVTQTPRHKVTEMGQEVTMRCQPILGHNTVFWYRQTMMQGLELLAYFRNRAPLDDSGMPKDRFSAEMPDATLATLKIQPSEPRDSAVYFCASGLLSAGGNSPLHFGNGTRLTVT.